The 32 T cell receptor beta chains listed next were all sequenced from one sample in a study of blood T cell repertoires in COVID-19. Method: immunoSEQ multiplex PCR; TCRdb's copy keeps in-frame clones and lacks some. The table shows 55,000 to 75,000 clones, with 81% occurring only once. Source material: peripheral blood. Every receptor here comes from a human donor in a cohort sampled during active COVID-19.

This clone occurred a few times. The chain carries TRBV7-8 and TRBJ1-3, with D maybe TRBD1 (6 bases). CDR3 length equals 16 residues. Per germline, CDR1 SGHVS and CDR2 FQNEAQ. Trimming cost V 5 bases and J 0 bases, with 14 bases left between them. The CDR3 region is CASSPYRVNSGNTIYF. The DNA for the CDR3 is TGTGCCAGCAGCCCATACAGGGTCAACTCTGGAAACACCATATATTTT.

This clone showed up just once. The chain carries TRBV18 and TRBJ2-7; D may be TRBD2 (5 bases). The germline V gene encodes CDR1 KGHSH and CDR2 LQKENI. CDR3 length: 13 amino acids. Trimming left V 6 bases short and J 5 bases short, with 14 bases between. CDR3 region: CASSLRAADEQYF. CDR3 DNA sequence: TGTGCCAGCTCCCTGAGGGCGGCAGACGAGCAGTACTTC.

This CDR3 reads CASSLVANQQETQYF. The CDR3 nucleotides read TGTGCCAGCAGCCTCGTAGCGAACCAACAAGAGACCCAGTACTTC. The chain employs TRBV7-2 and TRBJ2-5; D is possibly TRBD2 (5 bases). Per germline, CDR1 SGHTA and CDR2 FQGNSA. CDR3 length: 15 residues. Between the trimmed V and J ends, which lost 5 bases and 2 bases, there was a span of 15 bases.

V gene TRBV7-2 combines with J gene TRBJ2-3, with TRBD1 identical over 9 bases. V was pared by 0 bases and J by 5 bases, with 6 bases of the junction left unmatched. This CDR3 spans 16 amino acids. Germline CDR1 SGHTA, CDR2 FQGNSA. CDR3 amino acids: CASSLAGTGIRDTQYF. The DNA for the CDR3 is TGTGCCAGCAGCTTAGCCGGGACAGGGATAAGAGATACGCAGTATTTT.

The sample holds a few counts of this clone. The chain has TRBV12-3 or TRBV12-4 and TRBJ2-1; the D is unclear. There are 12 residues in the CDR3. Trimming removed 2 bases at V and 7 bases at J, with 6 bases between. CDR3 sequence reads: CASSLSFNEQFF. The CDR3 DNA follows: TGTGCCAGCAGTTTATCGTTTAATGAGCAGTTCTTC.

The rearrangement uses TRBV27 and TRBJ2-1, with TRBD2 matching 8 bases. The CDR3 extends over 15 amino acids. V was clipped by 4 bases and J by 12 bases; unmatched bases: 14. Looked up from germline, CDR1 is MNHEY and CDR2 is SMNVEV (reference sequence). This CDR3 is CASSSGTRGDKGQFF. Written as DNA, the CDR3 is TGTGCCAGCAGTTCCGGGACTAGGGGTGACAAGGGGCAGTTCTTC.

This sequence joins TRBV14 and TRBJ1-1, with D uncertain. The CDR3 covers 14 residues. The germline CDR1 and CDR2 sequences are SGHDN and FVKESK. Trimming took off 4 bases at V and 3 bases at J, with 12 bases between the two ends. In nucleotides, the CDR3 is TGTGCCAGCAGCCTAGGGCGGGTGTACACTGAAGCTTTCTTT. Protein: CASSLGRVYTEAFF.

The chain's CDR3 is CASSVYNEQFF. Written as DNA, the CDR3 is TGTGCCAGCAGCGTATACAATGAGCAGTTCTTC. This chain joins TRBV28 and TRBJ2-1; D is ambiguous. Trimming removed 6 bases from V and 4 bases from J, with 4 bases in between. The CDR3 sequence is 11 residues long. Germline CDR1 MDHEN, CDR2 SYDVKM.

Here the CDR3 reads CASSSHRDHYTQYF. The CDR3 DNA reads TGTGCCAGCAGCTCCCACAGGGATCATTATACGCAGTATTTT. The V call is TRBV27, the J call TRBJ2-3; D perhaps matches TRBD1 (6 bases). The CDR3 spans 14 residues. The V gene lost 6 bases and the J gene lost 7 bases, with 17 bases spanning the gap. Germline CDR1 and CDR2: MNHEY and SMNVEV (reference sequence).

The chain couples TRBV4-3 to TRBJ2-7; 8 bases line up with TRBD2. The germline V gene encodes CDR1 LGHNA and CDR2 YSLEER. This CDR3 has 14 residues. V shed 1 base and J 7 bases; nucleotides not matched to a gene: 6. The CDR3 loop reads CASSQGLTSEEQYF. In nucleotides, the CDR3 is TGCGCCAGCAGCCAAGGACTGACTAGCGAGGAGCAGTACTTC.

The genes are TRBV19 and TRBJ1-5; 8 bases match TRBD1. The trim removed 6 bases at V and 1 base at J, leaving 11 bases unmatched. Germline V gives CDR1 LNHDA, CDR2 SQIVND (reference sequence). The CDR3 is made up of 17 amino acids. The CDR3 DNA is TGTGCCAGTAGATCCCGCCGGACAGGGCCGAGCAATCAGCCCCAGCATTTT. Its protein product is CASRSRRTGPSNQPQHF. The full variable domain, its missing parts supplied by reference TRBV19 and TRBJ1-5, is DGGITQSPKYLFRKEGQNVTLSCEQNLNHDAMYWYRQDPGQGLRLIYYSQIVNDFQKGDIAEGYSVSREKKESFPLTVTSAQKNPTAFYLCASRSRRTGPSNQPQHFGDGTRLSIL.

The V gene is TRBV5-6, the J gene TRBJ2-7; D perhaps matches TRBD1 (5 bases). The length of the CDR3 is 12 residues. The germline V gene encodes CDR1 SGHDT and CDR2 YYEEEE. V lost 1 base, J lost 9 bases, and 11 bases lay in between. The CDR3 region has the DNA TGTGCCAGCAGCTTGCGGCAGGGCGGGCAGTACTTC. As protein: CASSLRQGGQYF. Looking up the rest from reference TRBV5-6 and TRBJ2-7 gives the full variable domain: DAGVTQSPTHLIKTRGQQVTLRCSPKSGHDTVSWYQQALGQGPQFIFQYYEEEERQRGNFPDRFSGHQFPNYSSELNVNALLLGDSALYLCASSLRQGGQYFGPGTRLTVT.

This clone was counted a few times. V and J are TRBV7-8 and TRBJ1-5; no firm D call. Germline-derived CDR1 and CDR2 are SGHVS and FQNEAQ. Trimming removed 2 bases at V and 0 bases at J, with 11 bases between. CDR3 size: 16 residues. CDR3 in DNA: TGTGCCAGCAGCTTAAACACCGGAGATAGCAATCAGCCCCAGCATTTT. Protein sequence: CASSLNTGDSNQPQHF.

The chain recombines TRBV10-3 with TRBJ2-7; weak D call: TRBD1 (6 bases). The V and J ends lost 3 bases and 1 base respectively, with 7 bases between them. Germline V gives CDR1 ENHRY, CDR2 SYGVKD. The CDR3 covers 13 residues. The CDR3 coding sequence is TGTGCCATCAGTGAAGGGGGATCCTACGAGCAGTACTTC. This gives the protein CAISEGGSYEQYF.

The chain uses TRBV5-1 and TRBJ1-1; 8 bases match TRBD1. This CDR3 is 14 amino acids long. The germline gives CDR1 SGHRS, CDR2 YFSETQ. J gave up 5 bases and V 4 bases, and 7 bases lay outside the gene matches. Written as DNA, the CDR3 is TGCGCCAGCAGCCTACAGGGGGTCGGTACTGAAGCTTTCTTT. Protein product: CASSLQGVGTEAFF.

This clone was detected ten times or more. V usage is TRBV19 and J usage is TRBJ1-2; TRBD1 is a possible D gene (5 bases). CDR1 and CDR2 from the germline V gene are LNHDA and SQIVND (reference sequence). V was pared by 0 bases and J by 3 bases, with 8 bases between. This CDR3 is built from 14 residues. CDR3 in DNA: TGTGCCAGTAGTATAGATGACAGCTACTATGGCTACACCTTC. It specifies CASSIDDSYYGYTF.

J is TRBJ2-7 and V is TRBV6-5; 9 positions match TRBD1. The CDR3 is made up of 14 amino acids. Looked up from germline, CDR1 is MNHEY and CDR2 is SVGAGI. The V segment lost 4 bases and the J segment 6 bases; nucleotides outside the gene matches: 7. The CDR3 here is CASSSFGTGSEQYF. The CDR3 DNA is TGTGCCAGCAGTTCCTTCGGGACAGGGAGCGAGCAGTACTTC.

This chain links TRBV7-8 with TRBJ1-2; no clear D gene. Looked up from germline, CDR1 is SGHVS and CDR2 is FQNEAQ. V lost 2 bases, J lost 2 bases, and 15 bases lay in between. CDR3 length: 16 residues. CDR3 DNA: TGTGCCAGCAGCTTACTGTCTAGGGAGAGGAACTATGGCTACACCTTC. Its protein is CASSLLSRERNYGYTF. Supplemented by reference TRBV7-8 and TRBJ1-2, the full variable domain reads GAGVSQSPRYKVAKRGQDVALRCDPISGHVSLFWYQQALGQGPEFLTYFQNEAQLDKSGLPSDRFFAERPEGSVSTLKIQRTQQEDSAVYLCASSLLSRERNYGYTFGSGTRLTVV.

This chain connects TRBV18 to TRBJ2-3; a possible D gene is TRBD1 (5 bases). Germline CDR1 and CDR2: KGHSH and LQKENI. The V and J ends lost 8 bases and 2 bases respectively, with 11 bases between them. The CDR3 consists of 13 residues. CDR3: CASQGWNTDTQYF. The CDR3 nucleotides read TGTGCCAGCCAGGGATGGAACACAGATACGCAGTATTTT. Full variable domain (remainder filled in from reference TRBV18 and TRBJ2-3): NAGVMQNPRHLVRRRGQEARLRCSPMKGHSHVYWYRQLPEEGLKFMVYLQKENIIDESGMPKERFSAEFPKEGPSILRIQQVVRGDSAAYFCASQGWNTDTQYFGPGTRLTVL.

In this sample, this clone turned up a few times. The chain has TRBV6-6 and TRBJ2-7, with D possibly being TRBD1 (5 bases). Germline lookup yields CDR1 MNHNY and CDR2 SVGAGI (reference sequence). This CDR3 has 14 residues. V gave up 6 bases and J gave up 1 base, with 13 bases separating them. This CDR3 reads CASSHTQGSYEQYF. The CDR3 DNA sequence: TGTGCCAGCAGCCACACTCAGGGTTCCTACGAGCAGTACTTC.

This chain uses TRBV7-2 with TRBJ2-5; 7 bases align to TRBD1. The J segment lost 5 bases and the V segment lost 6 bases, leaving 12 bases of the junction unmatched. The CDR3 is 15 residues long. The V gene's germline CDR1 is SGHTA and CDR2 FQGNSA. The CDR3, as DNA: TGTGCCAGCAGACCAGGACAGGTAACGTCGGAGACCCAGTACTTC. Translating it yields CASRPGQVTSETQYF.

The chain is built from TRBV30 and TRBJ2-1; maybe TRBD1 (6 bases). The CDR3 runs to 16 residues. Germline CDR1 and CDR2: GTSNPN and SVGIG (reference sequence). Trimming took 1 base from V and 0 from J, leaving 13 bases between them. CDR3 DNA sequence: TGTGCCTGGAGTGCATTGGGGGACACCTCCTACAATGAGCAGTTCTTC. Its protein is CAWSALGDTSYNEQFF.

A few counts support this clone. V and J are TRBV28 and TRBJ1-4; D might be TRBD1 (5 bases). V lost 4 bases to trimming and J lost 7 bases, with 10 bases between them. Germline V gene data show CDR1 as MDHEN and CDR2 as SYDVKM. The CDR3 is 13 amino acids. CDR3 DNA: TGTGCCAGCAGTTGGATTACAGGTGAAAAACTGTTTTTT. Protein sequence: CASSWITGEKLFF.

This clone was seen a few times. This chain uses TRBV6-2 or TRBV6-3 with TRBJ1-5; a possible D gene is TRBD1 (5 bases). The CDR3 is 15 residues long. V was cut by 0 bases and J by 0 bases, with 6 bases left in between. Per germline, CDR1 MNHEY and CDR2 SVGEGT. The CDR3 DNA reads as TGTGCCAGCAGTTACTCCGACAGTAGCAATCAGCCCCAGCATTTT. Residues: CASSYSDSSNQPQHF.

The chain couples TRBV28 to TRBJ1-2; D is possibly TRBD1 (6 bases). Trimming took 2 bases from V and 4 from J, leaving 8 bases between them. Germline V lookup: CDR1 MDHEN, CDR2 SYDVKM. The CDR3 runs to 13 residues. The CDR3 protein is CASSLDRLYGYTF. CDR3 nucleotide sequence: TGTGCCAGCAGTTTAGACAGGCTCTATGGCTACACCTTC.

V gene TRBV24-1 combines with J gene TRBJ2-1, with 11 bases identical to TRBD1. This CDR3 spans 16 amino acids. V was clipped by 4 bases and J by 5 bases; unmatched bases: 6. Per germline, CDR1 KGHDR and CDR2 SFDVKD. The CDR3 here is CATSERDRGVDNEQFF. CDR3 in DNA: TGTGCCACCAGTGAACGGGACAGGGGGGTTGACAATGAGCAGTTCTTC.

The J gene is TRBJ2-3, the V gene TRBV27; 10 nucleotides agree with TRBD2. V lost 7 bases and J lost 2; bases outside the gene matches: 9. CDR1 is MNHEY, CDR2 SMNVEV, per germline (reference sequence). The CDR3 extends over 16 amino acids. For the CDR3, the DNA is TGTGCCAGCAAGTCCAGACTAGCGGGTTCCACAGATACGCAGTATTTT. Translated, it gives CASKSRLAGSTDTQYF.

The chain joins TRBV6-5 to TRBJ1-4; D gene ambiguous. The CDR3 has 14 residues. Between the trimmed V and J ends, which lost 3 bases and 5 bases, there was a span of 10 bases. Germline values: CDR1 MNHEY, CDR2 SVGAGI. The CDR3 loop reads CASSYQAGNEKLFF. CDR3 sequence (DNA): TGTGCCAGCAGTTATCAGGCGGGGAATGAAAAACTGTTTTTT.

This clone was detected a few times. V usage is TRBV4-1 and J usage is TRBJ1-2; a possible D gene is TRBD1 (6 bases). This CDR3 contains 15 residues. Germline CDR1 and CDR2: MGHRA and YSYEKL. The V and J ends lost 5 bases and 3 bases respectively, with 16 bases between them. The CDR3: CASSLTTGIDYGYTF. The CDR3 DNA reads TGCGCCAGCAGCTTAACAACAGGGATAGACTATGGCTACACCTTC.

This clone was observed a few times. The chain has TRBV14 and TRBJ2-3, with TRBD2 as a possible D gene (7 bases). CDR3 length equals 13 residues. V was clipped by 4 bases and J by 6 bases, with 11 bases between them. Germline-derived CDR1 and CDR2 are SGHDN and FVKESK. CDR3 region: CASSLSGGDTQYF. The CDR3 DNA is TGTGCCAGCAGCCTGTCGGGGGGCGATACGCAGTATTTT. The full variable domain, rest sourced from reference TRBV14 and TRBJ2-3, is EAGVTQFPSHSVIEKGQTVTLRCDPISGHDNLYWYRRVMGKEIKFLLHFVKESKQDESGMPNNRFLAERTGGTYSTLKVQPAELEDSGVYFCASSLSGGDTQYFGPGTRLTVL.

This clone has only a few counts. The CDR3 sequence is CASQQGAGTGELFF. As DNA, the CDR3 is TGTGCCAGCCAGCAGGGGGCGGGCACCGGGGAGCTGTTTTTT. V and J are TRBV4-2 and TRBJ2-2; 8 positions match TRBD1. V was clipped by 8 bases and J by 4 bases; unmatched bases: 6. CDR1 and CDR2 from the germline V gene are LGHNA and YNFKEQ. The CDR3 runs to 14 residues.

The chain recombines TRBV7-2 with TRBJ2-3; 11 bases match TRBD2. The CDR3 extends over 14 amino acids. The germline V gene encodes CDR1 SGHTA and CDR2 FQGNSA. After removal of 5 bases from V and 7 bases from J, the junction contained 5 bases not matched to a gene. This chain's CDR3 is CASSPLAGGYTQYF. The CDR3 DNA reads as TGTGCCAGCAGCCCCCTAGCGGGAGGTTATACGCAGTATTTT.